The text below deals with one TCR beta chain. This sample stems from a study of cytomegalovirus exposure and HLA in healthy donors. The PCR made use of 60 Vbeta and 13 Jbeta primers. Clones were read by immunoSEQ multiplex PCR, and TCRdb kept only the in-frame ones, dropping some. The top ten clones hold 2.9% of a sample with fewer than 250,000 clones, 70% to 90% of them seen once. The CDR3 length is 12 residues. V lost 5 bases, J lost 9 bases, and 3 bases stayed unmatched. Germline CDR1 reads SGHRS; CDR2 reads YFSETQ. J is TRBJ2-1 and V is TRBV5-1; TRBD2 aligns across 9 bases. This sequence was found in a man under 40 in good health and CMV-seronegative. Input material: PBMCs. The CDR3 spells CASRGGGAEQFF. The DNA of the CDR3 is TGCGCCAGCAGAGGCGGGGGGGCTGAGCAGTTCTTC.